The 4 T cell receptor beta chains below were found in one sample sequenced in a study of shared clonotypes between healthy human individuals. The method was immunoSEQ multiplex PCR; TCRdb's version includes in-frame clones alone and lacks a portion of them. The table has roughly 500,000 clones, roughly 95% seen once; the top ten hold about 0.067%. Material: naive CD4+ T cells sorted from blood. Subset: CD45RA+ positively selected. These receptor sequences come from a woman in her twenties or thirties in good health.

The chain recombines TRBV7-2 with TRBJ2-1; 8 nucleotides agree with TRBD1. The CDR3 has 15 residues. Germline values: CDR1 SGHTA, CDR2 FQGNSA. Trimming cost V 6 bases and J 2 bases; bases outside gene matches: 6. CDR3 loop: CASSEGQAAYNEQFF. The CDR3 nucleotides are TGTGCCAGCAGTGAGGGACAGGCGGCCTACAATGAGCAGTTCTTC.

This chain uses TRBV30 with TRBJ2-1; TRBD2 aligns across 11 bases. Germline V CDR1 and CDR2: GTSNPN, SVGIG (reference sequence). The CDR3 has 16 amino acids. V was clipped by 2 bases and J by 1 base; unmatched bases: 4. This CDR3 reads CAWSSGTSGSYNEQFF. The CDR3 coding sequence is TGTGCCTGGAGTTCCGGGACTAGCGGTTCCTACAATGAGCAGTTCTTC.

DNA of the CDR3: TGTGCCAGCCAAAGGCCCTCTGGGGCCAACGTCCTGACTTTC. Its protein is CASQRPSGANVLTF. J is TRBJ2-6 and V is TRBV2; unclear D gene. The CDR3 extends over 14 amino acids. Germline CDR1 and CDR2: SNHLY and FYNNEI. Trimming took off 8 bases at V and 0 bases at J, with 8 bases between the two ends.

The chain employs TRBV28 and TRBJ1-5; D is uncertain. From germline, CDR1 is MDHEN and CDR2 SYDVKM. The V and J ends lost 5 bases and 1 base respectively, with 9 bases between them. This CDR3 contains 14 residues. The CDR3 nucleotides are TGTGCCAGCAGTCCAAAGACAAGCAATCAGCCCCAGCATTTT. Protein: CASSPKTSNQPQHF. Variable domain in full (rest from reference TRBV28 and TRBJ1-5): DVKVTQSSRYLVKRTGEKVFLECVQDMDHENMFWYRQDPGLGLRLIYFSYDVKMKEKGDIPEGYSVSREKKERFSLILESASTNQTSMYLCASSPKTSNQPQHFGDGTRLSIL.